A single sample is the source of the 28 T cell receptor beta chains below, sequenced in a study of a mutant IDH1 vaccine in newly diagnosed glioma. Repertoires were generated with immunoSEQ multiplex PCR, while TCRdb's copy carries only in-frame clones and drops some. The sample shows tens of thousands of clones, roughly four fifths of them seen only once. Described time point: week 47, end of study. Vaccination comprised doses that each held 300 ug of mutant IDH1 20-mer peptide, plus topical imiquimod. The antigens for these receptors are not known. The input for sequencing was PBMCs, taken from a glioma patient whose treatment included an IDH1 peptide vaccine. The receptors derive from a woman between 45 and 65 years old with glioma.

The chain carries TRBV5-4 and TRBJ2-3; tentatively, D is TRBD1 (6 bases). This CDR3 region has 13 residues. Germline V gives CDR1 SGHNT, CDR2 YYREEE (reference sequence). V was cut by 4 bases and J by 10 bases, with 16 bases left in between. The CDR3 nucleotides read TGTGCCAGCAGCGTCGACAGGCCGCAGGCGCAGTATTTT. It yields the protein CASSVDRPQAQYF.

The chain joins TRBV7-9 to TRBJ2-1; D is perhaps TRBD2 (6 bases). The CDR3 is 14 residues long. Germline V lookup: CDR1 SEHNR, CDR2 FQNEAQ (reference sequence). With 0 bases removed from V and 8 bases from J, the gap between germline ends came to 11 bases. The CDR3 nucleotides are TGTGCCAGCAGCTTAGCTCGGGGGTATTATGAGCAGTTCTTC. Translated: CASSLARGYYEQFF.

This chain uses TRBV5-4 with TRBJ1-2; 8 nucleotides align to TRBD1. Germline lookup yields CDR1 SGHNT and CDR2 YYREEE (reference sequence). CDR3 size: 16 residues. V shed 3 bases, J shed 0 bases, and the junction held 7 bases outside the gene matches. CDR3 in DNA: TGTGCCAGCAGCTCGCCTGGACAGGGATCTAACTATGGCTACACCTTC. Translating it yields CASSSPGQGSNYGYTF.

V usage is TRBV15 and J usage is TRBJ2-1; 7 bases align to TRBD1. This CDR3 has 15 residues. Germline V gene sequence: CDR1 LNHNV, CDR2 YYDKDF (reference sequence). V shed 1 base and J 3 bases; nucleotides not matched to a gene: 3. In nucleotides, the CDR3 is TGTGCCACCAGCAGAGGACAGGGTCTCTACAATGAGCAGTTCTTC. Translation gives CATSRGQGLYNEQFF.

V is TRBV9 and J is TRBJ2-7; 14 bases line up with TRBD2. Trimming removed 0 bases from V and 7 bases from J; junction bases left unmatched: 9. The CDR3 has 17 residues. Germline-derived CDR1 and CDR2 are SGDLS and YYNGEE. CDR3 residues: CASSVEGGTSGRKEQYF. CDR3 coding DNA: TGTGCCAGCAGCGTAGAAGGGGGGACTAGCGGGAGAAAGGAGCAGTACTTC.

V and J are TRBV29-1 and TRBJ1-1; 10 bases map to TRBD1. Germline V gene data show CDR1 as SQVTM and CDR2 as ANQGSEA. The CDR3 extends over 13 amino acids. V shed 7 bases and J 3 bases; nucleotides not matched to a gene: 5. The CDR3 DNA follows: TGCAGCGCTGACAGGGGGCAACACACTGAAGCTTTCTTT. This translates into CSADRGQHTEAFF.

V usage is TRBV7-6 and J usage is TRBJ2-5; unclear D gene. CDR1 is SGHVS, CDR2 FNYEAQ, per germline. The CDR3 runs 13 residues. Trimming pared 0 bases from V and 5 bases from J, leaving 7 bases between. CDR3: CASSLADRETQYF. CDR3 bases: TGTGCCAGCAGCTTAGCTGATCGGGAGACCCAGTACTTC.

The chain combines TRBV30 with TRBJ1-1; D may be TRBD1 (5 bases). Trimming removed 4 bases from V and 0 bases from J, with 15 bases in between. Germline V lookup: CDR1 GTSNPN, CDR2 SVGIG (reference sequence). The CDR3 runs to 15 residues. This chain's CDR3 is CAWTTASRLNTEAFF. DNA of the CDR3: TGTGCCTGGACGACAGCCTCTCGATTGAACACTGAAGCTTTCTTT.

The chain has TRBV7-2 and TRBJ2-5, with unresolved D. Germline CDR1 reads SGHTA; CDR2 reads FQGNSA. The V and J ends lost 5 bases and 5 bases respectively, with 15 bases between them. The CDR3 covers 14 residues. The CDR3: CASSQDGRWETQYF. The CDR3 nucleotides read TGTGCCAGCAGCCAGGACGGAAGATGGGAGACCCAGTACTTC. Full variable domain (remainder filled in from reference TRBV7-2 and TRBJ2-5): GAGVSQSPSNKVTEKGKDVELRCDPISGHTALYWYRQSLGQGLEFLIYFQGNSAPDKSGLPSDRFSAERTGGSVSTLTIQRTQQEDSAVYLCASSQDGRWETQYFGPGTRLLVL.

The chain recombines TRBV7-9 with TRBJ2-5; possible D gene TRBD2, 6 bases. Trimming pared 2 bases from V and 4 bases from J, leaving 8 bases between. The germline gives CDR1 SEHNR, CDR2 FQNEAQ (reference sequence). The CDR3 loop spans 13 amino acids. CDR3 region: CASSLPGGETQYF. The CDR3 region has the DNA TGTGCCAGCAGCTTACCCGGGGGAGAGACCCAGTACTTC. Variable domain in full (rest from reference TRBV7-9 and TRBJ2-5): DTGVSQNPRHKITKRGQNVTFRCDPISEHNRLYWYRQTLGQGPEFLTYFQNEAQLEKSRLLSDRFSAERPKGSFSTLEIQRTEQGDSAMYLCASSLPGGETQYFGPGTRLLVL.

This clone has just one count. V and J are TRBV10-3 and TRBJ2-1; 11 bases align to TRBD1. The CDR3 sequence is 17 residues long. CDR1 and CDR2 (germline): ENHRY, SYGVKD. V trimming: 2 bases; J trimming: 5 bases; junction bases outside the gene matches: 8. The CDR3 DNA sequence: TGTGCCATCAGTGAGCGAGGGACAGGGGGGCTAGACAATGAGCAGTTCTTC. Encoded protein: CAISERGTGGLDNEQFF.

CDR3 amino acids: CSVGDGTQYF. Here the CDR3 DNA reads TGCAGCGTGGGGGACGGGACGCAGTATTTT. The chain has TRBV29-1 and TRBJ2-3; either TRBD1 or TRBD2 may fit D (5 bases each). The V gene lost 6 bases and the J gene lost 9 bases, with 10 bases spanning the gap. Per the germline V gene, CDR1 is SQVTM and CDR2 is ANQGSEA. This CDR3 spans 10 amino acids.

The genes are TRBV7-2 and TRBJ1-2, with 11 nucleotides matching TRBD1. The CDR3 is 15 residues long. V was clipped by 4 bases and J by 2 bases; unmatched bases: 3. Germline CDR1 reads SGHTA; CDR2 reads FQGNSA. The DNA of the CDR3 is TGTGCCAGCAGCTCCTGGGACAGGGGGAACTATGGCTACACCTTC. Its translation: CASSSWDRGNYGYTF. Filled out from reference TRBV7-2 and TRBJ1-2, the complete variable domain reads GAGVSQSPSNKVTEKGKDVELRCDPISGHTALYWYRQSLGQGLEFLIYFQGNSAPDKSGLPSDRFSAERTGGSVSTLTIQRTQQEDSAVYLCASSSWDRGNYGYTFGSGTRLTVV.

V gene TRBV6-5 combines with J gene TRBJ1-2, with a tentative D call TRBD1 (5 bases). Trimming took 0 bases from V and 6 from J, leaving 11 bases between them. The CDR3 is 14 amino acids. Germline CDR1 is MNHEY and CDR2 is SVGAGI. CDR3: CASSYSGGLNGYTF. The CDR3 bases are TGTGCCAGCAGTTACTCTGGGGGGTTGAATGGCTACACCTTC.

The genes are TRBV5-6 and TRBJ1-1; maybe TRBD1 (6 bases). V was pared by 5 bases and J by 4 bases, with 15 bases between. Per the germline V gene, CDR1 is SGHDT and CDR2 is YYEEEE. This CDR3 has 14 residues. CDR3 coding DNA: TGTGCCAGCAGTCTCAGGGGTTTCGGCACTGAAGCTTTCTTT. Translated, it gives CASSLRGFGTEAFF.

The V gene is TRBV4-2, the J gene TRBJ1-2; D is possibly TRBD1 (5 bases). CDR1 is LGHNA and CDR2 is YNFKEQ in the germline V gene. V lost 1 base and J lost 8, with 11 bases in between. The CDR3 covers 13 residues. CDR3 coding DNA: TGTGCCAGCAGCCAAGGGATAAAGGGGGGCTACACCTTC. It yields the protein CASSQGIKGGYTF.

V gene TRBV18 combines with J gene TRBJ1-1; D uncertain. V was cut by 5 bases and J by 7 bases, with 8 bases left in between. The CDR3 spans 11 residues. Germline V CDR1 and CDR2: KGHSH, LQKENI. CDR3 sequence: CASSAEVEAFF. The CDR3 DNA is TGTGCCAGCTCAGCAGAGGTTGAAGCTTTCTTT.

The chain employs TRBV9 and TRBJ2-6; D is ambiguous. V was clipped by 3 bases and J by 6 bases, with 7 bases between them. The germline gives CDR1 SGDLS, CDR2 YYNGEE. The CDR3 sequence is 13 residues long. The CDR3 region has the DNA TGTGCCAGCAGCGGTACAGAGGCCAACGTCCTGACTTTC. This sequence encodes CASSGTEANVLTF.

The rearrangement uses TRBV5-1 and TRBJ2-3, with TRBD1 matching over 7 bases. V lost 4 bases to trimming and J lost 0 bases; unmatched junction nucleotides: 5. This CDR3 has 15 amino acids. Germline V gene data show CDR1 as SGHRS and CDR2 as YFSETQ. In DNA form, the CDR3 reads TGCGCCAGCAGCGCCGGGACAGTCAGCACAGATACGCAGTATTTT. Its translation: CASSAGTVSTDTQYF.

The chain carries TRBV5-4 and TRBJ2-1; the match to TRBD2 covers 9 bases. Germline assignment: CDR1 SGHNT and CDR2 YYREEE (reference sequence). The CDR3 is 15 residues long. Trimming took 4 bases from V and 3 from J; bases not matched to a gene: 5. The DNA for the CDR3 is TGTGCCAGCAGCCCGAGCGGGGGGCTCTACAATGAGCAGTTCTTC. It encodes CASSPSGGLYNEQFF.

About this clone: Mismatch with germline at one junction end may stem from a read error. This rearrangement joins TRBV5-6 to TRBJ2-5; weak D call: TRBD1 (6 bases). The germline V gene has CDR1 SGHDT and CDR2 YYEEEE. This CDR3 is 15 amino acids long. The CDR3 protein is CASSLGQPHQETQYF. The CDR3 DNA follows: TGTGCCAGCAGTTTGGGACAACCACACCAAGAGACCCAGTACTTC.

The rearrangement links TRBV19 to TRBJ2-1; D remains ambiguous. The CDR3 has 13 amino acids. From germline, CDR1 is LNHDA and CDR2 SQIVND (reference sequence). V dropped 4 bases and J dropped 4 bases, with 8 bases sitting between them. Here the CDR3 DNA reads TGTGCCAGTAGTAAAGGGAATTACAATGAGCAGTTCTTC. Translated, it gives CASSKGNYNEQFF. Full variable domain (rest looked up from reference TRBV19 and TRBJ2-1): DGGITQSPKYLFRKEGQNVTLSCEQNLNHDAMYWYRQDPGQGLRLIYYSQIVNDFQKGDIAEGYSVSREKKESFPLTVTSAQKNPTAFYLCASSKGNYNEQFFGPGTRLTVL.

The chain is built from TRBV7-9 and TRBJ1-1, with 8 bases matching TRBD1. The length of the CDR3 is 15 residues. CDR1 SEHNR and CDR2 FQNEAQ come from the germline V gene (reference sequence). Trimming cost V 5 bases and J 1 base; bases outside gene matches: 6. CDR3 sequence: CASSAPQGGNTEAFF. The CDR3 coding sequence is TGTGCCAGCAGCGCGCCACAGGGGGGGAACACTGAAGCTTTCTTT.

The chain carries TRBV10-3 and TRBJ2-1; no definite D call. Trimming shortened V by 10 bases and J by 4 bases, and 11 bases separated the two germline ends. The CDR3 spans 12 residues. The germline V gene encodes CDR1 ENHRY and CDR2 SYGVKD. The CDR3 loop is CATGSSYNEQFF. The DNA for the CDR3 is TGTGCCACAGGAAGTTCATACAATGAGCAGTTCTTC.

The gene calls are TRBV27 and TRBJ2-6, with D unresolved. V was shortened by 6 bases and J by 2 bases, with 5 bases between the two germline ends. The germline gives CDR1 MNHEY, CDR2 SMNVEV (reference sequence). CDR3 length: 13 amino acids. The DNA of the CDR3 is TGTGCCAGCAGGGATGCTGGGGCCAACGTCCTGACTTTC. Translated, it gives CASRDAGANVLTF.

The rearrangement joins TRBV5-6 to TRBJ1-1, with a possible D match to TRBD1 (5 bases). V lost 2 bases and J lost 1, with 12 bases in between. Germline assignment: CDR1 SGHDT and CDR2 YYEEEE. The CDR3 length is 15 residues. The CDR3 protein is CASSFTGGWNTEAFF. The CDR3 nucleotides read TGTGCCAGCAGCTTTACCGGGGGATGGAACACTGAAGCTTTCTTT.

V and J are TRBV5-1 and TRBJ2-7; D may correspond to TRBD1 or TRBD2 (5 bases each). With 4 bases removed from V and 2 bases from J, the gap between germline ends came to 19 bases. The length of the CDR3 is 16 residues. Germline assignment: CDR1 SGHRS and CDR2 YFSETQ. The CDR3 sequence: CASSQQGGVRAYEQYF. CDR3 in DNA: TGCGCCAGCAGCCAGCAGGGTGGGGTGAGGGCCTACGAGCAGTACTTC.

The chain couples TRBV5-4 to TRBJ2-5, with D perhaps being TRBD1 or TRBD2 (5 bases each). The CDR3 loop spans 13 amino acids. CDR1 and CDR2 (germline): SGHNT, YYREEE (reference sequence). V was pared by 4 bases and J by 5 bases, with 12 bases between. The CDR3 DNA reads TGTGCCAGCAGCCCTGAGGGGCGGGAGACCCAGTACTTC. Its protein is CASSPEGRETQYF. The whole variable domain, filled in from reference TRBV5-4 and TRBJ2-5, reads ETGVTQSPTHLIKTRGQQVTLRCSSQSGHNTVSWYQQALGQGPQFIFQYYREEENGRGNFPPRFSGLQFPNYSSELNVNALELDDSALYLCASSPEGRETQYFGPGTRLLVL.